A single sample gave rise to the 28 T cell receptor beta chains below, sequenced in a study of T cells in Graves' hyperthyroidism and ophthalmopathy. TCR beta CDR3 sequences were amplified from RNA transcripts. RT-PCR in the first round (using the HTBI primer set) targeted the TCR CDR3. From the multiplex PCR reads, TCRdb called clonotypes with MiXCR, one entry per CDR3 protein. The sample contains more than 300,000 distinct CDR3 sequences, roughly a sixth of which appear only once. Specimen: blood. The receptors come from a woman in her 30s with Graves' hyperthyroidism that later progressed to Graves' ophthalmopathy.

This clonotype appeared a few times. The V gene is TRBV4-1, the J gene TRBJ2-2, with D possibly being TRBD2 (6 bases). V dropped 1 base and J dropped 2 bases, with 14 bases sitting between them. The germline V gene encodes CDR1 MGHRA and CDR2 YSYEKL. This CDR3 is built from 17 residues. The CDR3 sequence: CASSQVAGPGNTGELFF. The CDR3 region has the DNA TGCGCCAGCAGCCAAGTGGCGGGGCCGGGAAACACCGGGGAGCTGTTTTTT.

This sequence joins TRBV28 and TRBJ2-2; TRBD2 matches 8 bases. CDR3 length equals 16 residues. Germline lookup yields CDR1 MDHEN and CDR2 SYDVKM. J gave up 4 bases and V 7 bases, and 11 bases lay outside the gene matches. CDR3 amino acids: CASTIGLAGATGELFF. The CDR3 nucleotides read TGTGCCAGCACCATCGGACTAGCAGGGGCCACCGGGGAGCTGTTTTTT. The complete variable domain, with remaining parts taken from reference TRBV28 and TRBJ2-2, reads DVKVTQSSRYLVKRTGEKVFLECVQDMDHENMFWYRQDPGLGLRLIYFSYDVKMKEKGDIPEGYSVSREKKERFSLILESASTNQTSMYLCASTIGLAGATGELFFGEGSRLTVL.

This chain joins TRBV28 and TRBJ2-7; D might be TRBD1 (5 bases). V was pared by 2 bases and J by 2 bases, with 10 bases between. CDR1 is MDHEN and CDR2 is SYDVKM in the germline V gene. The CDR3 is 14 amino acids. The CDR3 sequence: CASSLGQVPYEQYF. Here the CDR3 DNA reads TGTGCCAGCAGTTTAGGACAAGTACCCTACGAGCAGTACTTC.

Ten or more counts support this clonotype. V gene TRBV20-1 combines with J gene TRBJ2-7, with D uncertain. The germline V gene encodes CDR1 DFQATT and CDR2 SNEGSKA (reference sequence). The germline V and J ends were trimmed by 6 bases and 0 bases, with 15 bases remaining between them. The CDR3 extends over 14 amino acids. The DNA for the CDR3 is TGCAGTGCCACACCTACACAATACTCCTACGAGCAGTACTTC. This encodes CSATPTQYSYEQYF.

This sequence joins TRBV27 and TRBJ2-1; a possible D gene is TRBD2 (7 bases). Germline values: CDR1 MNHEY, CDR2 SMNVEV (reference sequence). V was clipped by 2 bases and J by 3 bases, with 17 bases between them. The CDR3 contains 17 residues. Here the CDR3 reads CASSLVGGARGYNEQFF. The CDR3 nucleotides are TGTGCCAGCAGTTTAGTGGGGGGGGCAAGGGGCTACAATGAGCAGTTCTTC.

At least ten counts were recorded for this clonotype. The chain employs TRBV6-1 and TRBJ1-4; maybe TRBD1 (6 bases). Trimming stripped 7 bases from V and 8 bases from J, with 17 bases between. CDR3 length: 14 amino acids. The germline gives CDR1 MNHNS, CDR2 SASEGT. The CDR3 loop is CASNTQGREEKLFF. The CDR3 DNA reads TGTGCCAGCAACACACAGGGACGGGAGGAAAAACTGTTTTTT.

Ten or more counts support this clonotype. V usage is TRBV5-1 and J usage is TRBJ2-5; 11 bases are a match to TRBD2. CDR1 and CDR2 (germline): SGHRS, YFSETQ. V was clipped by 0 bases and J by 3 bases; unmatched bases: 4. The CDR3 runs to 16 residues. In nucleotides, the CDR3 is TGCGCCAGCAGCTTGGACCTAGCGGGAGGAAAAGAGACCCAGTACTTC. Residues: CASSLDLAGGKETQYF.

The chain links TRBV11-3 to TRBJ1-5; D unclear. Trimming cost V 3 bases and J 0 bases, with 15 bases left between them. CDR3 length equals 17 residues. Germline values: CDR1 SGHNT, CDR2 YENEEA. The CDR3 DNA reads as TGTGCCAGCAGCTTCGTCGCACAACGGGTTAGCAATCAGCCCCAGCATTTT. Translating gives CASSFVAQRVSNQPQHF.

This clonotype has more than one count but fewer than ten. V gene TRBV2 combines with J gene TRBJ2-7; D perhaps matches TRBD1 (6 bases). This CDR3 has 16 residues. V lost 5 bases to trimming and J lost 2 bases, with 19 bases between them. Germline V gene sequence: CDR1 SNHLY, CDR2 FYNNEI. The DNA of the CDR3 is TGTGCCAGCAGTCCGAACCCAGGGGTTGGCCCCTACGAGCAGTACTTC. Translation: CASSPNPGVGPYEQYF.

This clonotype was seen repeatedly, ten times or more. The chain uses TRBV12-3 or TRBV12-4 and TRBJ1-5, with 11 positions matching TRBD1. Losses at the gene ends were 5 bases for V and 6 bases for J; bases not matched to a gene: 6. The CDR3 contains 15 residues. CDR3 loop: CASSPRDRGTQPQHF. The CDR3 coding sequence is TGTGCCAGCAGTCCACGGGACAGGGGGACTCAGCCCCAGCATTTT.

V and J are TRBV5-1 and TRBJ2-3; tentatively, D is TRBD1 (5 bases). Trimming cost V 3 bases and J 4 bases, with 12 bases left between them. The CDR3 is 14 amino acids. Germline values: CDR1 SGHRS, CDR2 YFSETQ. Here the CDR3 reads CASSSQGVADTQYF. CDR3 sequence (DNA): TGCGCCAGCAGCTCTCAAGGGGTGGCAGATACGCAGTATTTT.

This clonotype occurred a few times. V is TRBV4-1 and J is TRBJ2-2; D possibly corresponds to TRBD2 (6 bases). Germline values: CDR1 MGHRA, CDR2 YSYEKL. The CDR3 is made up of 14 amino acids. Deletions cut 6 bases from V and 6 bases from J, with 14 bases between. The CDR3 protein is CASSLREAAGELFF. CDR3 DNA: TGCGCCAGCAGTCTTAGGGAGGCAGCCGGGGAGCTGTTTTTT.

This clonotype occurred many times. The chain links TRBV28 to TRBJ2-7; 9 bases line up with TRBD1. Per the germline V gene, CDR1 is MDHEN and CDR2 is SYDVKM. The CDR3 is 14 residues long. The trim removed 7 bases at V and 4 bases at J, leaving 8 bases unmatched. CDR3 region: CASKLGQGTYEQYF. In DNA form, the CDR3 reads TGTGCCAGCAAACTTGGACAGGGGACATACGAGCAGTACTTC. Together with reference TRBV28 and TRBJ2-7, the CDR3 gives the full variable domain: DVKVTQSSRYLVKRTGEKVFLECVQDMDHENMFWYRQDPGLGLRLIYFSYDVKMKEKGDIPEGYSVSREKKERFSLILESASTNQTSMYLCASKLGQGTYEQYFGPGTRLTVT.

In this sample, this clonotype turned up many times. The CDR3 DNA follows: TGTGCCAGCAGTTTACGTCAATTGAGCGACAGGGAATTCTACGAGCAGTACTTC. The encoded protein is CASSLRQLSDREFYEQYF. V and J are TRBV27 and TRBJ2-7; TRBD1 matches at 7 bases. Losses at the gene ends were 2 bases for V and 3 bases for J; bases not matched to a gene: 16. Germline V CDR1 and CDR2: MNHEY, SMNVEV (reference sequence). There are 18 residues in the CDR3.

This clonotype was seen many times. The rearrangement uses TRBV7-7 and TRBJ2-5; TRBD2 aligns across 10 bases. The CDR3 sequence is 15 residues long. The germline V gene encodes CDR1 SSHAT and CDR2 FNYEAQ (reference sequence). After removal of 5 bases from V and 2 bases from J, the junction contained 5 bases not matched to a gene. The CDR3 region is CASSRSSGGQETQYF. CDR3 coding DNA: TGTGCCAGCAGCCGGTCTAGCGGGGGACAAGAGACCCAGTACTTC.

This clonotype was recorded at least ten times. The chain carries TRBV27 and TRBJ1-4; maybe TRBD1 (6 bases). Trimming took off 8 bases at V and 2 bases at J, with 21 bases between the two ends. This CDR3 has 17 residues. Germline CDR1 reads MNHEY; CDR2 reads SMNVEV (reference sequence). This chain's CDR3 is CASRPRGGESTNEKLFF. CDR3 coding DNA: TGTGCCAGCCGCCCCAGGGGCGGAGAATCGACTAATGAAAAACTGTTTTTT. Full variable domain (remainder filled in from reference TRBV27 and TRBJ1-4): EAQVTQNPRYLITVTGKKLTVTCSQNMNHEYMSWYRQDPGLGLRQIYYSMNVEVTDKGDVPEGYKVSRKEKRNFPLILESPSPNQTSLYFCASRPRGGESTNEKLFFGSGTQLSVL.

V and J are TRBV2 and TRBJ2-1, with D tentatively TRBD1 or TRBD2 (6 bases each). The germline CDR1 and CDR2 sequences are SNHLY and FYNNEI. The V gene lost 7 bases and the J gene lost 4 bases, with 14 bases spanning the gap. This CDR3 comprises 14 residues. In nucleotides, the CDR3 is TGTGCCAGCAAGGATCGGGGGCTATACAATGAGCAGTTCTTC. This translates into CASKDRGLYNEQFF. Based on the CDR3 plus reference TRBV2 and TRBJ2-1, the full variable domain is EPEVTQTPSHQVTQMGQEVILRCVPISNHLYFYWYRQILGQKVEFLVSFYNNEISEKSEIFDDQFSVERPDGSNFTLKIRSTKLEDSAMYFCASKDRGLYNEQFFGPGTRLTVL.

This clonotype was counted only a few times. CDR3 nucleotide sequence: TGCGCCAGCAGCCACCCGGGAACGAACACCGGGGAGCTGTTTTTT. Translation: CASSHPGTNTGELFF. The chain links TRBV4-1 to TRBJ2-2, with D tentatively TRBD2 (5 bases). CDR1 and CDR2 from the germline V gene are MGHRA and YSYEKL. This CDR3 is built from 15 residues. Deletions cut 3 bases from V and 0 bases from J, with 8 bases between.

V usage is TRBV4-2 and J usage is TRBJ2-3; perhaps TRBD2 as D (6 bases). The V gene's germline CDR1 is LGHNA and CDR2 YNFKEQ. The V end lost 1 base, the J end lost 3 bases, and 11 bases lay between the germline ends. This CDR3 comprises 15 residues. In DNA, the CDR3 is TGTGCCAGCAGCCAAGCGGGGGACGCTACAGATACGCAGTATTTT. This gives the protein CASSQAGDATDTQYF.

This clonotype came up many times. This chain uses TRBV6-2 or TRBV6-3 with TRBJ2-7; the D is unclear. Germline V gene data show CDR1 as MNHEY and CDR2 as SVGEGT. Trimming shortened V by 0 bases and J by 1 base, and 7 bases separated the two germline ends. This CDR3 has 14 amino acids. The DNA of the CDR3 is TGTGCCAGCAGTTACTCCTACGGTTCCTACGAGCAGTACTTC. It translates to CASSYSYGSYEQYF.

This clonotype occurred many times. V and J are TRBV13 and TRBJ2-1, with TRBD1 matching over 7 bases. The CDR3 covers 16 residues. Germline V gives CDR1 PRHDT, CDR2 FYEKMQ (reference sequence). Unmatched junction bases numbered 12, after V lost 5 bases and J lost 5 bases. CDR3 loop: CASSKLRDSDNNEQFF. CDR3 nucleotide sequence: TGTGCCAGCAGCAAGCTCCGGGACAGCGATAACAATGAGCAGTTCTTC.

This clonotype was counted a few times. A clone one base away is much larger, so this may be a read error. The chain employs TRBV3-1 and TRBJ2-5; D perhaps matches TRBD2 (5 bases). Germline V CDR1 and CDR2: LGHDT, YNNKEL (reference sequence). The length of the CDR3 is 17 residues. Between the trimmed V and J ends, which lost 1 base and 1 base, there was a span of 16 bases. The CDR3 sequence: CASSQGLPTGLQETQYF. DNA for the CDR3: TGTGCCAGCAGCCAAGGTCTACCGACTGGACTCCAAGAGACCCAGTACTTC.

The chain has TRBV11-2 and TRBJ1-1; D ambiguous. The CDR3 sequence is 14 residues long. Trimming pared 2 bases from V and 4 bases from J, leaving 11 bases between. Germline V gives CDR1 SGHAT, CDR2 FQNNGV. CDR3 in DNA: TGTGCCAGCAGCTTAAGGCCAGAAGCCACTGAAGCTTTCTTT. Protein product: CASSLRPEATEAFF.

The chain joins TRBV20-1 to TRBJ1-1, with D unresolved. In germline, CDR1 is DFQATT, CDR2 SNEGSKA (reference sequence). Trimming removed 4 bases at V and 3 bases at J, with 21 bases between. This CDR3 is built from 16 residues. As DNA, the CDR3 is TGCAGTGCTAATAACGCGGAGAAAGGATCGGACACTGAAGCTTTCTTT. Encoded protein: CSANNAEKGSDTEAFF.

CDR3 DNA sequence: TGCGCCAGCAGCACAACTAGTAGTGGCGAGCAGTTCTTC. This translates into CASSTTSSGEQFF. This sequence joins TRBV5-1 and TRBJ2-1; the D gene is possibly TRBD2 (5 bases). V was clipped by 4 bases and J by 10 bases, with 15 bases between them. This CDR3 contains 13 residues. Germline lookup yields CDR1 SGHRS and CDR2 YFSETQ. Full variable domain (outside the CDR3, taken from reference TRBV5-1 and TRBJ2-1): KAGVTQTPRYLIKTRGQQVTLSCSPISGHRSVSWYQQTPGQGLQFLFEYFSETQRNKGNFPGRFSGRQFSNSRSEMNVSTLELGDSALYLCASSTTSSGEQFFGPGTRLTVL.

Comment on this clonotype: A much larger clone lies one base from this, so it may be a read error. The conserved phenylalanine or tryptophan is not found at the CDR3 terminus, so this likely reflects a read error. This chain connects TRBV12-3 or TRBV12-4 to TRBJ1-5, with unresolved D. Trimming stripped 1 base from V and 0 bases from J, with 10 bases between. The CDR3 runs 16 residues. CDR3 sequence: CASSLGPSYSNQPQHL. The CDR3 DNA follows: TGTGCCAGCAGTTTAGGGCCATCTTATAGCAATCAGCCCCAGCATTTG.

This clonotype was picked up a small number of times. Relative to the germline gene, one junction end is altered; a read error may explain this. The chain has TRBV7-9 and TRBJ2-5, with TRBD1 matching over 8 bases. Germline values: CDR1 SEHNR, CDR2 FQNEAQ (reference sequence). The CDR3 is 16 amino acids. CDR3 protein: CASSLADRGYQETQYF. Here the CDR3 DNA reads TGTGCCAGCAGCCTAGCCGACAGGGGCTATCAAGAGACCCAGTACTTC.

Ten or more counts support this clonotype. The J gene is TRBJ2-7, the V gene TRBV27; the D gene is possibly TRBD2 (6 bases). CDR3 size: 15 residues. V was shortened by 2 bases and J by 0 bases, with 11 bases between the two germline ends. Germline CDR1 is MNHEY and CDR2 is SMNVEV (reference sequence). CDR3 amino acids: CASSLERAHSYEQYF. The CDR3 nucleotides are TGTGCCAGCAGTTTAGAGCGGGCCCACTCCTACGAGCAGTACTTC.